Below are 25 T cell receptor beta chains sequenced from a single sample in a study of T cells in women clearing cervical HPV infection. The repertoire was sequenced with immunoSEQ multiplex PCR; TCRdb's copy has only in-frame clones and lacks some. Seen in this sample are over 25,000 clones; the ten most common clones hold 7.8%. The material sequenced was blood buffy coat. Every receptor here comes from a woman aged 18 to 75 with a cervical HPV16 infection that either progressed to CIN3+ or cleared (not recorded which).

About this clone: Read data end 3 residues before the CDR3 end; the end is taken from the germline J gene. The genes are TRBV11-2 and TRBJ2-7, with D unresolved. Germline V gene data show CDR1 as SGHAT and CDR2 as FQNNGV. Trimming took 5 bases from V and 1 from J, leaving 3 bases between them. This CDR3 has 11 amino acids. CDR3 DNA, as far as it was read: TGTGCCAGCAGCCCATCCTACGAG. As protein: CASSPSYE. The CDR3 in full is CASSPSYEQYF.

A note on this clone: One end of the junction fails to match germline, which may point to a read error. The read ends 3 residues early relative to the CDR3; the germline J gene fills the gap. Other DNA sequences from this sample encode an identical CDR3 as well. J is TRBJ1-2 and V is TRBV7-8, with a weak D call TRBD1 (6 bases). The CDR3 runs 14 residues. Germline assignment: CDR1 SGHVS and CDR2 FQNEAQ. CDR3 DNA, as far as it was read: TGTGCCAGCAGCATAATAACAGGGACCTATGGA. Encoded protein: CASSIITGTYG. The full CDR3 is CASSIITGTYGYTF.

Concerning this clone: The CDR3 end falls 3 residues outside the read, so it is completed with the germline J gene. The J gene is TRBJ2-6, the V gene TRBV30; a possible D gene is TRBD1 (5 bases). The germline V gene has CDR1 GTSNPN and CDR2 SVGIG (reference sequence). The CDR3 is 14 amino acids. V shed 2 bases and J shed 1 base, with 6 bases lying between them. CDR3 region: CAWSPGSGANVLTF. CDR3 DNA (partial): TGTGCCTGGAGTCCAGGGTCTGGGGCCAACGTC.

Details on this clone: The observed sequence ends 3 residues before the CDR3 terminus, with the missing tail filled in from the germline J gene. The chain is built from TRBV7-2 and TRBJ1-4; 7 nucleotides line up with TRBD1. The CDR3 covers 15 residues. Germline CDR1 is SGHTA and CDR2 is FQGNSA. The CDR3 bases that were read are TGTGCCAGCAGCTCCCCGACAGGGACCCTTAGGGCA. This encodes CASSSPTGTLRA. The CDR3, in full, reads CASSSPTGTLRALFF.

Remarks on this clone: Read coverage stops 3 residues before the CDR3 terminus; the germline J gene supplies the remainder. This chain joins TRBV5-6 and TRBJ2-1; weak D call: TRBD1 (6 bases). V was trimmed by 3 bases and J by 9 bases, leaving 13 bases between them. Germline CDR1 is SGHDT and CDR2 is YYEEEE. The CDR3 extends over 13 amino acids. The CDR3 here is CASSSTGFREQFF. The covered CDR3 bases are TGTGCCAGCAGCTCCACAGGGTTCCGTGAG.

For this clone: The CDR3 extends 3 residues past the end of the read, so its final part is completed from the germline J gene. The chain employs TRBV30 and TRBJ1-2, with a tentative D call TRBD1 (6 bases). Germline-derived CDR1 and CDR2 are GTSNPN and SVGIG (reference sequence). The V end was cut by 0 bases, the J end by 4 bases, with 15 bases between. This CDR3 has 15 amino acids. This CDR3 reads CAWSVPGGRGYGYTF. The covered CDR3 bases are TGTGCCTGGAGTGTACCTGGGGGCAGGGGCTATGGC.

Remarks on this clone: The read gets to within 3 residues of the CDR3 end, and the germline J gene fills in the rest. The chain combines TRBV7-2 with TRBJ2-7, with 11 bases fitting TRBD2. Germline V lookup: CDR1 SGHTA, CDR2 FQGNSA. With 1 base clipped from V and 2 bases from J, the junction kept 1 base outside the gene matches. CDR3 size: 15 residues. The CDR3 reads CASSLGLAGTYEQYF. CDR3 bases read: TGTGCCAGCAGCTTAGGACTAGCGGGAACCTACGAG.

Comment on this clone: Sequencing ends 3 residues short of the CDR3 end; the germline J gene provides the rest. The genes are TRBV7-2 and TRBJ1-2; the D gene is possibly TRBD1 (5 bases). Germline values: CDR1 SGHTA, CDR2 FQGNSA. This CDR3 has 14 amino acids. The chain's CDR3 is CASTPGGYTDTYTF. The CDR3 DNA, read in part, is TGTGCCAGCACCCCGGGGGGATACACAGATACC.

This CDR3 is CASSDSGRRRVGNIQYF. CDR3 bases read: TGTGCCAGCAGTGATAGCGGGAGAAGAAGGGTTGGGAACATT. The chain combines TRBV2 with TRBJ2-4; the match to TRBD2 covers 9 bases. The sequenced fragment ends 3 residues before the CDR3 boundary, so the rest is inferred from the germline J gene. The V gene end was trimmed by 3 bases and the J gene end by 7 bases; junction bases not matched to a gene: 13. In germline, CDR1 is SNHLY, CDR2 FYNNEI. CDR3 length: 17 residues.

CDR3 amino acids: CSARDSGGYYEQYF. The CDR3 bases that were read are TGCAGTGCTAGAGATAGCGGGGGATACTACGAG. V gene TRBV20-1 combines with J gene TRBJ2-7; 9 nucleotides align to TRBD2. The sequenced fragment ends 3 residues before the CDR3 boundary, so the rest is inferred from the germline J gene. The CDR3 has 14 amino acids. The V gene's germline CDR1 is DFQATT and CDR2 SNEGSKA (reference sequence). Trimming at V came to 0 bases and at J to 3 bases, leaving 3 bases not matched to a gene.

A word on this clone: The sequenced fragment ends 3 residues before the CDR3 boundary, so the rest is inferred from the germline J gene. The chain couples TRBV5-1 to TRBJ2-7; D unresolved. Per germline, CDR1 SGHRS and CDR2 YFSETQ. This CDR3 contains 15 residues. V lost 1 base and J 0 bases, leaving 11 bases between the germline ends. The CDR3 here is CASSLIGGGSYEQYF. The sequenced CDR3 bases are TGCGCCAGCAGCTTGATCGGCGGTGGCTCCTACGAG.

As to this clone: The read stops 3 residues short of the end of the CDR3; the missing end is completed from the germline J gene. The rearrangement links TRBV19 to TRBJ1-2; 10 bases match TRBD1. The length of the CDR3 is 14 residues. V was pared by 7 bases and J by 5 bases, with 7 bases of the junction left unmatched. Germline V CDR1 and CDR2: LNHDA, SQIVND (reference sequence). The CDR3 is CASTLKGQGYGYTF. The DNA read from the CDR3 is TGTGCCAGTACTTTAAAGGGACAGGGGTATGGC.

A remark on this clone: The CDR3 is cut off 3 residues early in the read; its end comes from the germline J gene. The genes are TRBV5-1 and TRBJ1-3, with 7 bases identical to TRBD1. Trimming cost V 0 bases and J 7 bases; bases outside gene matches: 1. Germline V lookup: CDR1 SGHRS, CDR2 YFSETQ. The CDR3 runs to 13 residues. CDR3: CASSLDRGNTIYF. The CDR3 DNA, read in part, is TGCGCCAGCAGCTTGGACAGGGGCAACACC.

A note on this clone: The read comes to an end 3 residues before the CDR3 does, leaving the germline J gene to fill in the end. The chain employs TRBV11-2 and TRBJ1-2; 7 nucleotides line up with TRBD1. The CDR3 has 15 residues. Germline trimming cut 5 bases from V and 0 bases from J; bases unmatched to any gene: 6. Germline CDR1 reads SGHAT; CDR2 reads FQNNGV. The CDR3 is CASSPRTGPNYGYTF. CDR3 bases read: TGTGCCAGCAGCCCACGGACAGGTCCTAACTATGGC.

Remarks on this clone: The read terminates 3 residues ahead of where the CDR3 ends, so the germline J gene completes it. The chain links TRBV4-1 to TRBJ2-7, with 9 bases fitting TRBD2. CDR1 is MGHRA, CDR2 YSYEKL, per germline. The ends lost 6 bases at V and 1 base at J; junction bases unmatched: 10. The CDR3 length is 16 residues. The CDR3 DNA, read in part, is TGCGCCAGCAGTTGGGGAGGTAGCGGGGGTTCCTACGAG. It codes for CASSWGGSGGSYE. The full CDR3 is CASSWGGSGGSYEQYF.

Notes on this clone: The sequenced fragment ends 3 residues before the CDR3 boundary, so the rest is inferred from the germline J gene. The chain links TRBV29-1 to TRBJ1-6; 8 bases are shared with TRBD1. Trimming cost V 6 bases and J 12 bases; bases outside gene matches: 7. From germline, CDR1 is SQVTM and CDR2 ANQGSEA. The CDR3 is 12 amino acids. The DNA read from the CDR3 is TGCAGCGTCGGGGAACAGGGGGAACCC. It translates to CSVGEQGEP. The CDR3 as a whole reads CSVGEQGEPLHF.

As for this clone: The read terminates 3 residues before the CDR3 end, so the remaining end is supplied by the germline J gene. The rearrangement uses TRBV12-3 or TRBV12-4 and TRBJ2-1; 12 nucleotides agree with TRBD2. The CDR3 is 15 amino acids. Germline trimming cut 2 bases from V and 7 bases from J; bases unmatched to any gene: 3. CDR3 bases read: TGTGCCAGCAGTTTACGGCTAGCGGGGGGGAATGAG. Translating gives CASSLRLAGGNE. The entire CDR3 reads CASSLRLAGGNEQFF.

For this clone: The read finishes 3 residues shy of the CDR3 end, and the germline J gene is used to complete it. The chain carries TRBV7-9 and TRBJ2-1; TRBD1 matches at 8 bases. The CDR3 has 15 amino acids. Germline V gene lookup returns CDR1 SEHNR and CDR2 FQNEAQ (reference sequence). The V and J ends lost 6 bases and 7 bases, in that order; junction bases with no gene match: 11. The CDR3 is CASSSTGQEMNEQFF. CDR3 bases read: TGTGCCAGCAGTTCAACGGGACAGGAGATGAATGAG.

Regarding this clone: Coverage ceases 3 residues before the CDR3 finishes, and the germline J gene fills in the end. J is TRBJ1-2 and V is TRBV5-5, with 9 bases matching TRBD1. Germline assignment: CDR1 SGHKS and CDR2 YYEKEE (reference sequence). This CDR3 spans 14 amino acids. The CDR3 bases that were read are TGTGCCAGCAGCTTCCCCGGGACAGGGAGGGGC. Residues: CASSFPGTGRG. The whole CDR3 is CASSFPGTGRGYTF.

This clone counts as medium-sized by frequency. From the germline J gene comes the end of the CDR3, since the read stops 3 residues before it. The chain uses TRBV6-1 and TRBJ2-5; D may be TRBD2 (5 bases). Germline V gene sequence: CDR1 MNHNS, CDR2 SASEGT. The germline V and J ends were trimmed by 2 bases and 5 bases, with 15 bases remaining between them. The CDR3 has 15 residues. CDR3 residues: CASSETREPGETQYF. CDR3 bases read: TGTGCCAGCAGTGAAACAAGGGAGCCGGGGGAGACC.

Comment on this clone: The read comes to an end 3 residues before the CDR3 does, leaving the germline J gene to fill in the end. V gene TRBV5-1 combines with J gene TRBJ2-1; D may be TRBD2 (5 bases). Germline V gives CDR1 SGHRS, CDR2 YFSETQ. V lost 4 bases and J 8 bases, leaving 19 bases between the germline ends. CDR3 size: 15 residues. Partial CDR3 DNA: TGCGCCAGCAGCCCCACCGGACTCCAGAACGATGAG. Translated, it gives CASSPTGLQNDE. The CDR3 reads in full as CASSPTGLQNDEQFF.

As concerns this clone: The read is 3 residues too short to cover the CDR3 end, so that end is filled in from the germline J gene. The chain links TRBV7-3 to TRBJ2-1; 8 bases agree with TRBD2. The length of the CDR3 is 14 residues. The J segment lost 4 bases and the V segment lost 5 bases, leaving 4 bases of the junction unmatched. Germline V lookup: CDR1 SGHTA, CDR2 FQGTGA. The CDR3 bases that were read are TGTGCCAGCAGCATTAGCGGGGCATACAATGAG. This sequence encodes CASSISGAYNE. The complete CDR3 reads CASSISGAYNEQFF.

Worth noting for this clone: The read stops 3 residues short of the end of the CDR3; the missing end is completed from the germline J gene. The chain uses TRBV12-3 or TRBV12-4 and TRBJ1-4; D possibly corresponds to TRBD1 (6 bases). Trimming shortened V by 3 bases and J by 4 bases, and 9 bases separated the two germline ends. The CDR3 runs to 14 residues. The CDR3 protein is CASSLGRGNEKLFF. The CDR3 DNA, read in part, is TGTGCCAGCAGTTTGGGCAGGGGTAATGAAAAA.

The CDR3 bases that were read are TGTGCCAGCAGTCTCAATTCACCC. This encodes CASSLNSP. In full, the CDR3 is CASSLNSPLHF. The chain couples TRBV2 to TRBJ1-6, with D unresolved. The CDR3 end is not reached by the read, which stops 3 residues before it; the germline J gene fills it in. This CDR3 has 11 residues. Per germline, CDR1 SNHLY and CDR2 FYNNEI. The V end lost 5 bases, the J end lost 7 bases, and 3 bases lay between the germline ends.

Note on this clone: The read ends 3 residues shy of where the CDR3 ends; the end is completed using the germline J gene. The chain recombines TRBV19 with TRBJ1-2; D ambiguous. V was trimmed by 5 bases and J by 0 bases, leaving 10 bases between them. There are 14 residues in the CDR3. Germline assignment: CDR1 LNHDA and CDR2 SQIVND (reference sequence). CDR3 DNA, as far as it was read: TGTGCCAGTAGTTCGCGGTTAGCTAACTATGGC. Translating gives CASSSRLANYG. The full CDR3 sequence reads CASSSRLANYGYTF.